This record concerns one T cell receptor (beta chain) sequence. This sample was included in a study of shared clonotypes between healthy human individuals. Germline CDR1 and CDR2: SEHNR and FQNEAQ (reference sequence). This CDR3 comprises 13 residues. The germline V and J ends were trimmed by 2 bases and 3 bases, with 7 bases remaining between them. Method: immunoSEQ multiplex PCR; TCRdb's copy keeps in-frame clones and lacks some. The sample has roughly 1,600,000 clones, roughly 98.5% seen once. This receptor was identified in a man younger than 40 in good health. The chain has TRBV7-9 and TRBJ2-5, with no clear D. Sample: naive CD4+ T cells sorted from blood. Subset: CD45RA+ positively selected. The DNA of the CDR3 is TGTGCCAGCAGCTTAAGGGTCAAAGAGACCCAGTACTTC. As protein: CASSLRVKETQYF.